The 9 T cell receptor beta chains listed next were all sequenced from one sample in a study of cytomegalovirus exposure and HLA in healthy donors. The PCR was carried out with 60 Vbeta primers and 13 Jbeta primers. Data came from immunoSEQ multiplex PCR; TCRdb stores just in-frame clones and leaves some out. Among around 250,000 clones, around 80% were seen once, and the ten largest hold 8%. The specimen sequenced was PBMCs. Receptor source: an older woman in good health and CMV-seropositive.

The genes are TRBV11-2 and TRBJ2-7, with unresolved D. V lost 0 bases and J 4 bases, leaving 4 bases between the germline ends. CDR3 length: 12 residues. CDR1 is SGHAT, CDR2 FQNNGV, per germline. The CDR3 here is CASSLDFYEQYF. The CDR3 DNA follows: TGTGCCAGCAGCTTAGACTTTTACGAGCAGTACTTC.

This chain links TRBV27 with TRBJ2-1; D gene ambiguous. Germline-derived CDR1 and CDR2 are MNHEY and SMNVEV (reference sequence). This CDR3 is 13 amino acids long. Trimming took off 3 bases at V and 4 bases at J, with 7 bases between the two ends. The CDR3 DNA is TGTGCCAGCAGTTTCGACACTTACAATGAGCAGTTCTTC. This encodes CASSFDTYNEQFF.

The V gene is TRBV5-1, the J gene TRBJ2-5; 8 nucleotides agree with TRBD1. V was pared by 5 bases and J by 3 bases, with 6 bases of the junction left unmatched. The CDR3 sequence is 14 residues long. Per the germline V gene, CDR1 is SGHRS and CDR2 is YFSETQ. The CDR3 here is CASRPETGEETQYF. In DNA, the CDR3 is TGCGCCAGCAGGCCCGAGACAGGGGAAGAGACCCAGTACTTC.

The count of this clone is one. The genes are TRBV9 and TRBJ2-7; TRBD2 is a possible D gene (6 bases). Looked up from germline, CDR1 is SGDLS and CDR2 is YYNGEE. The CDR3 is 15 residues long. V dropped 4 bases and J dropped 0 bases, with 14 bases sitting between them. The CDR3 here is CASSPLSGFSYEQYF. As DNA, the CDR3 is TGTGCCAGCAGCCCCCTTAGCGGTTTCTCCTACGAGCAGTACTTC. Full variable domain (rest looked up from reference TRBV9 and TRBJ2-7): DSGVTQTPKHLITATGQRVTLRCSPRSGDLSVYWYQQSLDQGLQFLIQYYNGEERAKGNILERFSAQQFPDLHSELNLSSLELGDSALYFCASSPLSGFSYEQYFGPGTRLTVT.

The chain is built from TRBV19 and TRBJ2-5; 7 bases map to TRBD1. V was pared by 8 bases and J by 7 bases, with 16 bases of the junction left unmatched. From germline, CDR1 is LNHDA and CDR2 SQIVND (reference sequence). The CDR3 is made up of 15 amino acids. The chain's CDR3 is CASSPGQLHLATQYF. For the CDR3, the DNA is TGTGCCAGTTCACCGGGACAGCTTCATTTAGCGACCCAGTACTTC.

The rearrangement joins TRBV5-4 to TRBJ1-2, with D perhaps matching TRBD1 (6 bases). V was cut by 0 bases and J by 1 base, with 13 bases left in between. The germline V gene has CDR1 SGHNT and CDR2 YYREEE (reference sequence). The CDR3 extends over 16 amino acids. The CDR3 loop reads CASSLGTVRLNYGYTF. CDR3 DNA: TGTGCCAGCAGCTTGGGGACAGTGAGACTTAACTATGGCTACACCTTC.

V and J are TRBV15 and TRBJ1-2, with 9 bases identical to TRBD1. V was pared by 5 bases and J by 4 bases, with 14 bases of the junction left unmatched. Germline V gene sequence: CDR1 LNHNV, CDR2 YYDKDF (reference sequence). The CDR3 has 17 residues. The DNA for the CDR3 is TGTGCCACCAGCGGATTCGGACAGGGGAAGGTTCCCTATGGCTACACCTTC. As protein: CATSGFGQGKVPYGYTF.

This clone showed up just a few times. The chain links TRBV6-5 to TRBJ2-7, with 7 bases matching TRBD1. CDR3 length: 14 amino acids. Germline V gene data show CDR1 as MNHEY and CDR2 as SVGAGI. V shed 0 bases, J shed 1 base, and the junction held 0 bases outside the gene matches. As DNA, the CDR3 is TGTGCCAGCAGTTACTCGGGACAGTCCTACGAGCAGTACTTC. This codes for CASSYSGQSYEQYF.

This rearrangement joins TRBV27 to TRBJ2-7; TRBD2 agrees at 13 bases. Trimming removed 5 bases from V and 4 bases from J; junction bases left unmatched: 17. CDR1 and CDR2 from the germline V gene are MNHEY and SMNVEV (reference sequence). CDR3 length: 19 residues. The CDR3 is CASSKLRTSGRGKGYEQYF. CDR3 coding DNA: TGTGCCAGCAGTAAACTAAGGACTAGCGGGAGAGGGAAGGGGTACGAGCAGTACTTC.